The clone carrying this T cell receptor (beta chain) was seen once. The data originate from a study of blood T cell repertoires in COVID-19. For the study at large: The analysed material was cDNA or gDNA that came from T cells, B-cell-depleted T cells, or PBMCs.

Participant ages covered about 18 to 89 years across 20 to 30 US areas. Germline values: CDR1 GTSNPN, CDR2 SVGIG (reference sequence). The CDR3 has 13 amino acids. The trim removed 7 bases at V and 6 bases at J, leaving 9 bases unmatched. Per the original data handling: Scientists estimated how many nucleated cells there were by amplifying reference gene primers. The assay was immunoSEQ multiplex PCR, and TCRdb's table has in-frame clones only and misses some. That table supplies the V and J calls and clone size; D and trimming were determined from the DNA. The sample carries fewer than 200,000 clones, approximately 80% recorded once.

The chain employs TRBV30 and TRBJ1-5; 7 bases match TRBD1. Sequencing was done on a sample of PBMCs or T cells enriched from blood (not recorded which). The sequence derives from a man aged 50 to 60 who had recovered from COVID-19. The CDR3 sequence is CASTQGKGQPQHF. CDR3 in DNA: TGTGCCTCTACACAGGGGAAAGGTCAGCCCCAGCATTTT.